This is a list of T cell receptor beta chains from one sample in a study of T cell responses to AZD1222 COVID-19 vaccine. The repertoire was sequenced with immunoSEQ multiplex PCR; TCRdb's copy has only in-frame clones and lacks some. The table includes approximately 150,000 clones, about 92% detected once. The source was peripheral blood, collected on day 0 of MenACWY control vaccination. The receptors were sampled from an adult in good health. CDR3s leave out the opening cysteine and the closing phenylalanine or tryptophan.

TRBV4-3	ASSPGRLLSTEAF
TRBV10-1	ASSESRDRAYEQY
TRBV10-3	AISGGGANTEAF
TRBV2	ASSGRTGDNSPLH
TRBV18	ASSPPRLAGANHEQY
TRBV30	AWSPPYGSYTDTQY
TRBV10-3	AISESFTTNTEAF
TRBV21-1	ASSKELWRRGETQY
TRBV28	ASSFVDSTLSMAEQY
TRBV11-3	ASSWTSGSDTQY
TRBV2	ASSGEATGYQPQH
TRBV27	ASSFLPGQGSNEQF
TRBV2	ASSEARGLYGYT
TRBV7-7	ASSPPTLGETQY
TRBV6-6	ATRTGSFYEQY
TRBV27	ASSLTRSRSPLH
TRBV18	ASSPRGDLGEQY
TRBV6-4	ASSDGDLKGHEQF
TRBV28	ASSRGLAGGRVGRNEQF
TRBV6-2/TRBV6-3	ASSYSRGLAVPEQF
TRBV13	ASSLNLAGVNEQF
TRBV7-9	ASSLDGGTTYEQY
TRBV5-4	ASSAGQGSAQY
TRBV3-1/TRBV3-2	ASSHEDRGSYGYT
TRBV24-1	ATSDPRVWETQY
TRBV12-3/TRBV12-4	ASGLGVRQPQH
TRBV5-5	ASSLATGSSYEQY
TRBV3-1/TRBV3-2	ASSRAGAEAF